The clone carrying this TCR beta chain came up once. The sample originates from a study of T cell changes during pregnancy in multiple sclerosis. The table came from immunoSEQ multiplex PCR; TCRdb's copy has only in-frame clones and leaves some out. The sample lists roughly 30,000 clones; roughly 90% were seen once. This CDR3 contains 17 residues. CDR1 and CDR2 (germline): SGHRS, YFSETQ. With V trimmed by 4 bases and J by 5 bases, 16 bases remained unmatched. This clonotype was sampled from a female donor in good health, enrolled as a control in a pregnancy study. This specimen consisted of CD4+ T cells from peripheral blood mononuclear cells, obtained in the first trimester of pregnancy. The chain uses TRBV5-1 and TRBJ2-5; 8 nucleotides line up with TRBD2. The CDR3 bases are TGCGCCAGCAGCGGGGGACTAGTTACTTCCAATCGGGAGACCCAGTACTTC. As protein: CASSGGLVTSNRETQYF.